Listed here are 32 T cell receptor beta chains from one sample, sequenced in a study of identical twins. One entry per CDR3 protein results from TCRdb running MiXCR on the 5' RACE reads. Of about 200,000 distinct CDR3 sequences in the sample, under 10% are singletons; the top ten hold around 2.1%. The sample was also reused in another study, on yellow fever vaccine responses in identical twins.

Sequencing was done on a sample of memory (CD45RO+) T cells sorted from blood. These receptor sequences come from a woman younger than 35 in good health.

The chain uses TRBV12-3 or TRBV12-4 and TRBJ1-1, with a possible D match to TRBD1 (5 bases). The V end lost 6 bases, the J end lost 2 bases, and 16 bases lay between the germline ends. The CDR3 length is 15 residues. CDR3 sequence (DNA): TGTGCCAGCAGGCCACCAGGGACCCAAAACACTGAAGCTTTCTTT. It codes for CASRPPGTQNTEAFF.

The rearrangement joins TRBV11-1 to TRBJ2-3; a possible D gene is TRBD1 (6 bases). Deletions cut 1 base from V and 4 bases from J, with 15 bases between. The CDR3 is made up of 16 amino acids. Germline loops: CDR1 SGHAT, CDR2 FQDESV (reference sequence). CDR3 bases: TGTGCCAGCAGCTTAGTTCTCTCAGGGGTCCCAGATACGCAGTATTTT. It translates to CASSLVLSGVPDTQYF. Full variable domain (rest looked up from reference TRBV11-1 and TRBJ2-3): EAEVAQSPRYKITEKSQAVAFWCDPISGHATLYWYRQILGQGPELLVQFQDESVVDDSQLPKDRFSAERLKGVDSTLKIQPAELGDSAMYLCASSLVLSGVPDTQYFGPGTRLTVL.

This clonotype came up a few times. The V and J genes are TRBV5-1 and TRBJ2-3, with D maybe TRBD1 (6 bases). Germline lookup yields CDR1 SGHRS and CDR2 YFSETQ. The CDR3 has 15 residues. Trimming removed 6 bases at V and 0 bases at J, with 14 bases between. In nucleotides, the CDR3 is TGCGCCAGCACCCCGGACGGACAGAGCACAGATACGCAGTATTTT. Translating it yields CASTPDGQSTDTQYF.

This clonotype came up many times. The V call is TRBV29-1, the J call TRBJ2-1; TRBD1 matches at 7 bases. With 7 bases clipped from V and 8 bases from J, the junction kept 14 bases outside the gene matches. CDR3 length: 14 residues. Germline lookup yields CDR1 SQVTM and CDR2 ANQGSEA. The CDR3 is CSGLQGFQAYEQFF. The CDR3 DNA reads as TGCAGCGGACTACAGGGGTTCCAGGCCTATGAGCAGTTCTTC.

This clonotype was recorded at least ten times. The chain joins TRBV5-1 to TRBJ2-5, with 8 positions matching TRBD2. Trimming cost V 7 bases and J 5 bases; bases outside gene matches: 10. This CDR3 region has 14 residues. Germline V gene data show CDR1 as SGHRS and CDR2 as YFSETQ. CDR3 in amino acids: CASETGGPEETQYF. CDR3 in DNA: TGCGCCAGCGAGACGGGGGGGCCGGAGGAGACCCAGTACTTC.

This chain connects TRBV2 to TRBJ2-1; TRBD1 agrees at 8 bases. CDR3 length: 14 amino acids. Germline V gene sequence: CDR1 SNHLY, CDR2 FYNNEI. J gave up 6 bases and V 6 bases, and 7 bases lay outside the gene matches. CDR3 protein: CASRGQVRGNEQFF. In nucleotides, the CDR3 is TGTGCCAGCAGGGGACAGGTCAGAGGCAATGAGCAGTTCTTC.

This clonotype was counted ten times or more. The rearrangement joins TRBV4-3 to TRBJ1-6; 9 positions agree with TRBD1. Germline-derived CDR1 and CDR2 are LGHNA and YSLEER. This CDR3 contains 16 residues. Trimming cost V 0 bases and J 8 bases; bases outside gene matches: 5. The CDR3 DNA follows: TGCGCCAGCAGCCAAGAGACAGGGGGTGGGTATTCACCCCTCCACTTT. Translating gives CASSQETGGGYSPLHF.

This clonotype was counted between two and nine times. This sequence joins TRBV2 and TRBJ1-1; D is uncertain. This CDR3 contains 16 residues. The germline gives CDR1 SNHLY, CDR2 FYNNEI. Trimming shortened V by 7 bases and J by 1 base, and 19 bases separated the two germline ends. The CDR3 spells CASTGRVEIRNTEAFF. The DNA for the CDR3 is TGTGCCAGCACCGGGAGGGTAGAGATAAGGAACACTGAAGCTTTCTTT.

This clonotype was found a few times. The V call is TRBV6-2 or TRBV6-3, the J call TRBJ2-2; D is perhaps TRBD1 (5 bases). The CDR3 covers 17 residues. Trimming removed 2 bases at V and 3 bases at J, with 16 bases between. Germline CDR1 and CDR2: MNHEY and SVGEGT. The CDR3 nucleotides are TGTGCCAGCAGTTACGCCCCGCAAGGGGCGGACACCGGGGAGCTGTTTTTT. Its translation: CASSYAPQGADTGELFF.

Only a few counts were recorded for this clonotype. The rearrangement uses TRBV7-2 and TRBJ2-1; 11 bases align to TRBD1. The germline gives CDR1 SGHTA, CDR2 FQGNSA. The junction had 1 base not matched to a gene; V was cut back by 2 bases and J by 4 bases. CDR3 size: 15 residues. CDR3 bases: TGTGCCAGCAGCTTATGGGACAGGGGGTACAATGAGCAGTTCTTC. This gives the protein CASSLWDRGYNEQFF. The full variable domain, with the rest looked up from reference TRBV7-2 and TRBJ2-1, is GAGVSQSPSNKVTEKGKDVELRCDPISGHTALYWYRQSLGQGLEFLIYFQGNSAPDKSGLPSDRFSAERTGGSVSTLTIQRTQQEDSAVYLCASSLWDRGYNEQFFGPGTRLTVL.

The rearrangement joins TRBV29-1 to TRBJ2-1; tentatively, D is TRBD2 (7 bases). The length of the CDR3 is 16 residues. V was pared by 6 bases and J by 3 bases, with 21 bases between. From germline, CDR1 is SQVTM and CDR2 ANQGSEA. The CDR3 protein is CSVPGGRGADYNEQFF. The CDR3 DNA follows: TGCAGCGTACCAGGTGGTCGGGGGGCGGACTACAATGAGCAGTTCTTC.

The rearrangement links TRBV7-3 to TRBJ2-7; a possible D gene is TRBD2 (5 bases). V was shortened by 5 bases and J by 6 bases, with 23 bases between the two germline ends. Germline V gene data show CDR1 as SGHTA and CDR2 as FQGTGA. The CDR3 extends over 16 amino acids. For the CDR3, the DNA is TGTGCCAGCAGCCCGCGGCCTCGGGGTAGCTTCACCGAGCAGTACTTC. Protein: CASSPRPRGSFTEQYF.

This clonotype was counted ten times or more. The V and J genes are TRBV25-1 and TRBJ2-7, with D perhaps assigned TRBD1 or TRBD2 (5 bases each). CDR1 and CDR2 (germline): MGHDK, SYGVNS. Between the trimmed V and J ends, which lost 3 bases and 4 bases, there was a span of 7 bases. The CDR3 totals 12 residues. CDR3: CASSERGYEQYF. CDR3 nucleotide sequence: TGTGCCAGCAGTGAGAGGGGTTACGAGCAGTACTTC.

The table lists this clonotype with many counts. The genes are TRBV10-3 and TRBJ2-7; no firm D call. CDR3 length: 11 residues. V gave up 3 bases and J gave up 7 bases, with 7 bases separating them. From germline, CDR1 is ENHRY and CDR2 SYGVKD. The CDR3 loop reads CAISEAHEQYF. CDR3 nucleotide sequence: TGTGCCATCAGTGAAGCACATGAGCAGTACTTC.

This rearrangement joins TRBV7-2 to TRBJ1-4, with D unclear. Trimming shortened V by 1 base and J by 7 bases, and 7 bases separated the two germline ends. This CDR3 comprises 13 residues. From germline, CDR1 is SGHTA and CDR2 FQGNSA. This CDR3 reads CASSLGIFEKLFF. In DNA, the CDR3 is TGTGCCAGCAGCTTAGGAATTTTTGAAAAACTGTTTTTT.

The CDR3 spells CATSVRATGNQPQHF. The CDR3 nucleotides are TGTGCTACCAGCGTTAGGGCTACGGGCAATCAGCCCCAGCATTTT. The chain links TRBV2 to TRBJ1-5; no clear D. Germline V gene lookup returns CDR1 SNHLY and CDR2 FYNNEI. The length of the CDR3 is 15 residues.

The chain carries TRBV11-2 and TRBJ1-1; D ambiguous. The CDR3 is made up of 14 amino acids. Trimming removed 1 base at V and 1 base at J, with 7 bases between. Per germline, CDR1 SGHAT and CDR2 FQNNGV. In nucleotides, the CDR3 is TGTGCCAGCAGCTTAGGGAGACAGAACACTGAAGCTTTCTTT. Translating gives CASSLGRQNTEAFF.

This clonotype was picked up a small number of times. The gene calls are TRBV3-1 and TRBJ2-2, with D perhaps TRBD1 or TRBD2 (5 bases each). CDR3 length equals 15 residues. V dropped 3 bases and J dropped 4 bases, with 12 bases sitting between them. Germline CDR1 and CDR2: LGHDT and YNNKEL (reference sequence). The CDR3 sequence: CASSHSGPTTGELFF. The CDR3 bases are TGTGCCAGCAGCCATTCGGGACCGACCACCGGGGAGCTGTTTTTT.

This clonotype was seen many times. J is TRBJ2-2 and V is TRBV5-5; 11 bases line up with TRBD2. The CDR3 is made up of 17 amino acids. V shed 0 bases, J shed 3 bases, and the junction held 4 bases outside the gene matches. Germline V gene sequence: CDR1 SGHKS, CDR2 YYEKEE (reference sequence). In DNA form, the CDR3 reads TGTGCCAGCAGCTTGGATAGCGGGGGGGGCCACACCGGGGAGCTGTTTTTT. Translation: CASSLDSGGGHTGELFF.

This clonotype came up many times. The genes are TRBV4-3 and TRBJ2-1, with 9 nucleotides matching TRBD2. The J segment lost 6 bases and the V segment lost 3 bases, leaving 6 bases of the junction unmatched. The CDR3 is 15 residues long. Germline CDR1 reads LGHNA; CDR2 reads YSLEER. The CDR3, as DNA: TGCGCCAGCAGCCAGGATAGCGGGAGTCTCAATGAGCAGTTCTTC. Translation: CASSQDSGSLNEQFF.

The rearrangement uses TRBV11-2 and TRBJ2-1; TRBD2 is a possible D gene (6 bases). Germline V lookup: CDR1 SGHAT, CDR2 FQNNGV. V was shortened by 0 bases and J by 7 bases, with 19 bases between the two germline ends. The CDR3 has 17 residues. The CDR3: CASSLEVGLGSTNEQFF. The CDR3 DNA follows: TGTGCCAGCAGCTTAGAAGTCGGCCTCGGGAGTACGAATGAGCAGTTCTTC.

The chain uses TRBV11-2 and TRBJ2-3; 7 nucleotides agree with TRBD2. Germline V gene lookup returns CDR1 SGHAT and CDR2 FQNNGV. The length of the CDR3 is 16 residues. V trimming: 3 bases; J trimming: 0 bases; junction bases outside the gene matches: 6. The CDR3 here is CASSFPSGISTDTQYF. In DNA, the CDR3 is TGTGCCAGCAGCTTCCCTAGCGGAATTAGCACAGATACGCAGTATTTT.

The chain is built from TRBV20-1 and TRBJ2-3, with D maybe TRBD1 (5 bases). In germline, CDR1 is DFQATT, CDR2 SNEGSKA (reference sequence). The CDR3 has 15 amino acids. Trimming stripped 6 bases from V and 0 bases from J, with 16 bases between. The CDR3 is CSAEPRVSSTDTQYF. The CDR3 DNA sequence: TGCAGTGCCGAACCCAGGGTTTCTAGCACAGATACGCAGTATTTT.

This clonotype showed up just once. A read error may explain this, as a much larger clone is one base away. J is TRBJ2-2 and V is TRBV10-1; 8 nucleotides match TRBD1. The germline V gene encodes CDR1 WNHNN and CDR2 SYGVQD (reference sequence). The CDR3 is 15 residues long. CDR3 loop: CASSWTGLNTVELFF. CDR3 bases: TGCGCCAGCAGTTGGACAGGGCTGAACACCGTGGAGCTGTTTTTT.

This clonotype was seen many times. This chain joins TRBV20-1 and TRBJ2-1, with TRBD2 matching over 7 bases. The V gene end was trimmed by 4 bases and the J gene end by 3 bases; junction bases not matched to a gene: 9. The CDR3 consists of 15 residues. Per the germline V gene, CDR1 is DFQATT and CDR2 is SNEGSKA (reference sequence). The CDR3 sequence: CSATPLAVVYNEQFF. The CDR3 coding sequence is TGCAGTGCTACCCCCCTAGCGGTAGTCTACAATGAGCAGTTCTTC.

This clonotype was observed a handful of times. The V gene is TRBV20-1, the J gene TRBJ2-3; the D is unclear. CDR1 and CDR2 from the germline V gene are DFQATT and SNEGSKA (reference sequence). The CDR3 has 15 amino acids. The V end was cut by 0 bases, the J end by 5 bases, with 15 bases between. The CDR3 DNA sequence: TGCAGTGCTAGAGATCCCCCCCCTACGGGAGATACGCAGTATTTT. Translating gives CSARDPPPTGDTQYF.

This clonotype was seen many times. The genes are TRBV12-3 or TRBV12-4 and TRBJ2-1; 12 positions match TRBD2. This CDR3 is built from 14 residues. Germline trimming cut 6 bases from V and 9 bases from J; bases unmatched to any gene: 6. The CDR3 sequence: CASRGLAGVGEQFF. For the CDR3, the DNA is TGTGCCAGCAGGGGACTAGCGGGTGTAGGTGAGCAGTTCTTC.

This clonotype has only a few counts. The chain links TRBV7-8 to TRBJ1-1, with a possible D match to TRBD1 (5 bases). This CDR3 is 14 amino acids long. Deletions cut 8 bases from V and 6 bases from J, with 19 bases between. Germline CDR1 is SGHVS and CDR2 is FQNEAQ. CDR3 loop: CASSQGRRRPEAFF. The CDR3 nucleotides read TGTGCCAGCTCTCAGGGACGGCGGAGACCTGAAGCTTTCTTT.

This chain links TRBV20-1 with TRBJ2-7; 10 bases align to TRBD2. Germline loops: CDR1 DFQATT, CDR2 SNEGSKA (reference sequence). The CDR3 length is 16 residues. The junction had 7 bases not matched to a gene; V was cut back by 2 bases and J by 0 bases. CDR3 in amino acids: CSARSLLAGVSYEQYF. CDR3 bases: TGCAGTGCTAGATCCCTTCTAGCGGGGGTCTCCTACGAGCAGTACTTC.

This clonotype was found a few times. This chain joins TRBV5-5 and TRBJ2-3, with no clear D. Germline loops: CDR1 SGHKS, CDR2 YYEKEE (reference sequence). The CDR3 totals 11 residues. V was cut by 2 bases and J by 4 bases, with 2 bases left in between. Here the CDR3 reads CASSFPDTQYF. The DNA for the CDR3 is TGTGCCAGCAGCTTTCCAGATACGCAGTATTTT.

The V and J genes are TRBV20-1 and TRBJ1-5; D is possibly TRBD1 (6 bases). Trimming pared 3 bases from V and 2 bases from J, leaving 11 bases between. The germline CDR1 and CDR2 sequences are DFQATT and SNEGSKA (reference sequence). The CDR3 is 14 amino acids. The CDR3 region is CSASKQGGNQPQHF. The CDR3 DNA follows: TGCAGTGCTAGCAAACAGGGAGGCAATCAGCCCCAGCATTTT.

The table lists this clonotype with a few counts. The rearrangement uses TRBV7-9 and TRBJ1-6, with no clear D. Germline assignment: CDR1 SEHNR and CDR2 FQNEAQ (reference sequence). CDR3 length: 17 residues. Trimming took 5 bases from V and 10 from J, leaving 24 bases between them. In DNA form, the CDR3 reads TGTGCCAGCAGCGCCCCATGGGATACCTCCCCCGTGTCACCCCTCCACTTT. It is translated as CASSAPWDTSPVSPLHF.